The source of this T cell receptor beta chain is a study of Ad26.COV2.S vaccination and SARS-CoV-2 variants. Concerning this clone itself: Its antigen is not known.

Study-wide results and limits: Across vaccine and placebo recipients, the breadth of non-spike TCRs was similar.

Assay used: immunoSEQ multiplex PCR; TCRdb lists only in-frame clones, some missing. Among 300,000 to 450,000 clones, about 90% were seen once, and the ten largest hold roughly 3.9%. The source material was peripheral blood, sampled after recovery from COVID-19. This clonotype originated in a human donor who had recovered from COVID-19.

This CDR3 reads CASSLGQIAEAFF. CDR3 coding DNA: TGTGCCAGCAGCTTAGGACAGATAGCTGAAGCTTTCTTT. V usage is TRBV7-9 and J usage is TRBJ1-1; tentatively, D is TRBD1 (5 bases). This CDR3 has 13 amino acids. V was cut by 1 base and J by 6 bases, with 9 bases left in between. Per germline, CDR1 SEHNR and CDR2 FQNEAQ (reference sequence). Together with reference TRBV7-9 and TRBJ1-1, the CDR3 gives the full variable domain: DTGVSQNPRHKITKRGQNVTFRCDPISEHNRLYWYRQTLGQGPEFLTYFQNEAQLEKSRLLSDRFSAERPKGSFSTLEIQRTEQGDSAMYLCASSLGQIAEAFFGQGTRLTVV.